The 14 T cell receptor beta chains reported below all come from one sample, sequenced in a study of T-cell memory formation after mild COVID-19 (dated by TCRdb to 2020 to 2022). Receptor amplification or capture employed 5' RACE. TCRdb lists the instrument as Illumina NovaSeq 6000. TCRdb itself trimmed the public reads at Q25 with fastp, ran MiXCR and retained productive beta chains. Every entry covers one CDR3 protein and lists the most common genes and DNA from its rows. The sample records 250,000 to 400,000 distinct CDR3 sequences, around an eighth of which are singletons. Roughly 23% of the sample is taken by the ten largest. The specimen sequenced was PBMCs or a T cell subset sorted from them (not recorded which). Receptors originate from a man aged 18 to 30 who had mild COVID-19 (a few samples of this study predate the infection). The sample titles of this study are shuffled in the database, so cell type and time point are left out; the donor was told from shared clones.

The gene calls are TRBV7-6 and TRBJ1-4; D not certain. The CDR3 totals 14 residues. Per the germline V gene, CDR1 is SGHVS and CDR2 is FNYEAQ. Trimming cost V 2 bases and J 7 bases, with 11 bases left between them. The CDR3 DNA reads TGTGCCAGCAGCTTACAGGCGGTTGGTGAAAAACTGTTTTTT. This gives the protein CASSLQAVGEKLFF.

The chain employs TRBV10-3 and TRBJ2-3; TRBD2 matches 11 bases. CDR3 length: 17 amino acids. The germline CDR1 and CDR2 sequences are ENHRY and SYGVKD. V shed 4 bases and J 2 bases; nucleotides not matched to a gene: 8. CDR3 protein: CAISGTSGFGNTDTQYF. CDR3 nucleotides: TGTGCCATCAGTGGGACTAGCGGGTTTGGAAACACAGATACGCAGTATTTT.

This clonotype appeared a few times. This chain uses TRBV6-2 or TRBV6-3 with TRBJ2-5; TRBD2 is a possible D gene (5 bases). The V gene lost 2 bases and the J gene lost 4 bases, with 11 bases spanning the gap. Per germline, CDR1 MNHEY and CDR2 SVGEGT. The CDR3 is 14 residues long. The CDR3 spells CASSYRLAGETQYF. CDR3 DNA sequence: TGTGCCAGCAGTTACAGGCTAGCCGGAGAGACCCAGTACTTC.

This clonotype was detected a few times. The rearrangement joins TRBV19 to TRBJ2-5; unclear D gene. Germline CDR1 and CDR2: LNHDA and SQIVND (reference sequence). Trimming removed 6 bases from V and 0 bases from J, with 11 bases in between. This CDR3 is built from 14 residues. Here the CDR3 DNA reads TGTGCCAGTAGGTCACTGGAGTACCAAGAGACCCAGTACTTC. This sequence encodes CASRSLEYQETQYF. The full variable domain, rest sourced from reference TRBV19 and TRBJ2-5, is DGGITQSPKYLFRKEGQNVTLSCEQNLNHDAMYWYRQDPGQGLRLIYYSQIVNDFQKGDIAEGYSVSREKKESFPLTVTSAQKNPTAFYLCASRSLEYQETQYFGPGTRLLVL.

The chain carries TRBV6-5 and TRBJ1-1, with 7 bases identical to TRBD1. The CDR3 length is 12 residues. CDR1 is MNHEY and CDR2 is SVGAGI in the germline V gene. V was clipped by 2 bases and J by 10 bases; unmatched bases: 4. This CDR3 reads CASSYRGLRAFF. As DNA, the CDR3 is TGTGCCAGCAGTTACAGGGGGCTTAGAGCTTTCTTT.

Details on this clonotype: A single base separates this from a much larger clone, so it may be a read error. The V gene is TRBV7-2, the J gene TRBJ2-2; perhaps TRBD1 as D (5 bases). V dropped 3 bases and J dropped 5 bases, with 13 bases sitting between them. The CDR3 runs to 15 residues. Germline V gene lookup returns CDR1 SGHTA and CDR2 FQGNSA. This CDR3 reads CASSFSPGKTGELFF. CDR3 coding DNA: TGTGCCAGCAGCTTTTCCCCAGGGAAAACCGGGGAGCTGTTTTTT.

There are a few counts of this clonotype. The chain employs TRBV27 and TRBJ1-6; D is undetermined. V gave up 4 bases and J gave up 4 bases, with 11 bases separating them. The length of the CDR3 is 15 residues. Germline V CDR1 and CDR2: MNHEY, SMNVEV (reference sequence). CDR3 region: CASSSRRGYNSPLHF. The DNA for the CDR3 is TGTGCCAGCAGTTCTAGGAGAGGGTATAATTCACCCCTCCACTTT.

This rearrangement joins TRBV4-3 to TRBJ2-3; 13 nucleotides agree with TRBD2. After removal of 1 base from V and 1 base from J, the junction contained 5 bases not matched to a gene. This CDR3 comprises 18 residues. Germline values: CDR1 LGHNA, CDR2 YSLEER. DNA of the CDR3: TGCGCCAGCAGCCAAGGCTATGGGACTAGCGGGGGCACAGATACGCAGTATTTT. Its protein is CASSQGYGTSGGTDTQYF.

V is TRBV7-3 and J is TRBJ1-1; TRBD1 matches at 8 bases. This CDR3 has 15 amino acids. Per germline, CDR1 SGHTA and CDR2 FQGTGA. V lost 5 bases to trimming and J lost 3 bases; unmatched junction nucleotides: 8. CDR3 sequence reads: CASSRQGMGDTEAFF. CDR3 sequence (DNA): TGTGCCAGCAGCAGACAGGGGATGGGTGACACTGAAGCTTTCTTT.

This clonotype was observed a handful of times. This sequence joins TRBV6-4 and TRBJ1-1; D uncertain. V shed 3 bases and J shed 0 bases, with 5 bases lying between them. The germline gives CDR1 MRHNA, CDR2 SNTAGT. The length of the CDR3 is 13 residues. The CDR3 region is CASSDGMNTEAFF. CDR3 DNA: TGTGCCAGCAGTGATGGGATGAACACTGAAGCTTTCTTT.

The chain uses TRBV5-1 and TRBJ2-1; D is perhaps TRBD2 (5 bases). CDR3 length: 13 residues. CDR1 SGHRS and CDR2 YFSETQ come from the germline V gene. Trimming pared 0 bases from V and 9 bases from J, leaving 10 bases between. CDR3 DNA sequence: TGCGCCAGCAGCTTGGCGGCAGGAGGTGAGCAGTTCTTC. This encodes CASSLAAGGEQFF.

This rearrangement joins TRBV19 to TRBJ1-4, with TRBD1 identical over 9 bases. The CDR3 is made up of 16 amino acids. Germline V gene data show CDR1 as LNHDA and CDR2 as SQIVND (reference sequence). Trimming at V came to 5 bases and at J to 8 bases, leaving 12 bases not matched to a gene. This CDR3 reads CASSAGQGPMEEKLFF. CDR3 coding DNA: TGTGCCAGTAGTGCCGGACAGGGGCCCATGGAGGAAAAACTGTTTTTT.

V is TRBV18 and J is TRBJ2-2; D not certain. Trimming removed 4 bases from V and 0 bases from J, with 3 bases in between. CDR3 length: 13 residues. Germline CDR1 is KGHSH and CDR2 is LQKENI. CDR3 nucleotide sequence: TGTGCCAGCTCACAAGCGAACACCGGGGAGCTGTTTTTT. Its translation: CASSQANTGELFF.

This CDR3 reads CASSFPDREKLFF. CDR3 bases: TGTGCCAGCAGTTTCCCAGACAGGGAAAAACTGTTTTTT. This chain links TRBV12-3 or TRBV12-4 with TRBJ1-4, with TRBD1 as a possible D gene (6 bases). Trimming removed 3 bases at V and 8 bases at J, with 10 bases between. The CDR3 is made up of 13 amino acids.